The TCR beta chain described here comes from a study of shared clonotypes between healthy human individuals. Study outcomes and limitations: Represented diversity, genetic and exposure-history alike, was limited by few donors.

In regard to this clone: Its antigen is still unknown.

V gave up 6 bases and J gave up 2 bases; unmatched junction bases: 4. CDR1 is MDHEN and CDR2 is SYDVKM in the germline V gene. The CDR3 has 13 residues. Using immunoSEQ multiplex PCR, the repertoire was profiled, and TCRdb retains in-frame clones only, with some absent. The sample has more than 400,000 clones; 90% to 97% are singletons. Material: naive CD4+ T cells sorted from blood. Indicated subset: CD45RA+ positively selected. The sequence came from a woman in her 30s in good health. The chain uses TRBV28 and TRBJ2-7, with 7 nucleotides matching TRBD1. The CDR3 is CASRTGQTYEQYF. DNA for the CDR3: TGTGCCAGCAGGACGGGACAGACCTACGAGCAGTACTTC.